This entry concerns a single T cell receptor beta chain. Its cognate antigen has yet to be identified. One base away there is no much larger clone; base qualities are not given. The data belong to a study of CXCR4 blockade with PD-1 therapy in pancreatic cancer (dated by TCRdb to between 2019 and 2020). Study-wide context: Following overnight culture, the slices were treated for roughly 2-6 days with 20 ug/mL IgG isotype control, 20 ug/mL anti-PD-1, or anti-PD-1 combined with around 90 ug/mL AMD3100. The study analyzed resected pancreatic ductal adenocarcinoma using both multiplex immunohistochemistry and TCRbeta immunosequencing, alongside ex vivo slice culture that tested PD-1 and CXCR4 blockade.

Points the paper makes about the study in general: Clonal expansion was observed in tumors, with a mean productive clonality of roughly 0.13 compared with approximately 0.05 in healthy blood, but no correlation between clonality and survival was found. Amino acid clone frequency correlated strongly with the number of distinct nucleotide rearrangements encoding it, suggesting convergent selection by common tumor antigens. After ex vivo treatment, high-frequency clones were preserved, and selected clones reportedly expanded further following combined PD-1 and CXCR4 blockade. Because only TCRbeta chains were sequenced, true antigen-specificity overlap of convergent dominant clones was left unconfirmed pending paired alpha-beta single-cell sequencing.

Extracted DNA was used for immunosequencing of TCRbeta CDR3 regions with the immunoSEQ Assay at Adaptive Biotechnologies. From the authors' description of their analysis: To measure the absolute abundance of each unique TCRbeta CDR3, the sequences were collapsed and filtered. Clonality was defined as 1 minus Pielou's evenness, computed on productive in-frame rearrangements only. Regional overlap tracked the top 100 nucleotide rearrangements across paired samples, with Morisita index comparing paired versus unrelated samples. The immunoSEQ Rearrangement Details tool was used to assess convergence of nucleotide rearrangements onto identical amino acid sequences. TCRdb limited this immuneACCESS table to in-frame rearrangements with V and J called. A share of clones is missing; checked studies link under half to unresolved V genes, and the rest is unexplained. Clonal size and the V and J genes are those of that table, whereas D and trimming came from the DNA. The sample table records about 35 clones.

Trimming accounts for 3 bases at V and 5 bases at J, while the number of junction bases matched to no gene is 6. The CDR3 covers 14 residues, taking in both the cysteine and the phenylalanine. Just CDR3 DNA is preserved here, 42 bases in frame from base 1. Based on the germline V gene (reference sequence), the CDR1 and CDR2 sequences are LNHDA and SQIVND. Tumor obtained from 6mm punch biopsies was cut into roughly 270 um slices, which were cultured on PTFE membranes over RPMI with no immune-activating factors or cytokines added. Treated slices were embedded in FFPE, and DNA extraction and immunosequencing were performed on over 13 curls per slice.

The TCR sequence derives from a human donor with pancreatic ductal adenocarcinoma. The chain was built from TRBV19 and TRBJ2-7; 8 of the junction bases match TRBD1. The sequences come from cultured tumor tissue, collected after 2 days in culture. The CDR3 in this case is CASSIRDRSNEQYF. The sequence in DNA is TGTGCCAGTAGTATCCGGGACAGGAGTAACGAGCAGTACTTC.